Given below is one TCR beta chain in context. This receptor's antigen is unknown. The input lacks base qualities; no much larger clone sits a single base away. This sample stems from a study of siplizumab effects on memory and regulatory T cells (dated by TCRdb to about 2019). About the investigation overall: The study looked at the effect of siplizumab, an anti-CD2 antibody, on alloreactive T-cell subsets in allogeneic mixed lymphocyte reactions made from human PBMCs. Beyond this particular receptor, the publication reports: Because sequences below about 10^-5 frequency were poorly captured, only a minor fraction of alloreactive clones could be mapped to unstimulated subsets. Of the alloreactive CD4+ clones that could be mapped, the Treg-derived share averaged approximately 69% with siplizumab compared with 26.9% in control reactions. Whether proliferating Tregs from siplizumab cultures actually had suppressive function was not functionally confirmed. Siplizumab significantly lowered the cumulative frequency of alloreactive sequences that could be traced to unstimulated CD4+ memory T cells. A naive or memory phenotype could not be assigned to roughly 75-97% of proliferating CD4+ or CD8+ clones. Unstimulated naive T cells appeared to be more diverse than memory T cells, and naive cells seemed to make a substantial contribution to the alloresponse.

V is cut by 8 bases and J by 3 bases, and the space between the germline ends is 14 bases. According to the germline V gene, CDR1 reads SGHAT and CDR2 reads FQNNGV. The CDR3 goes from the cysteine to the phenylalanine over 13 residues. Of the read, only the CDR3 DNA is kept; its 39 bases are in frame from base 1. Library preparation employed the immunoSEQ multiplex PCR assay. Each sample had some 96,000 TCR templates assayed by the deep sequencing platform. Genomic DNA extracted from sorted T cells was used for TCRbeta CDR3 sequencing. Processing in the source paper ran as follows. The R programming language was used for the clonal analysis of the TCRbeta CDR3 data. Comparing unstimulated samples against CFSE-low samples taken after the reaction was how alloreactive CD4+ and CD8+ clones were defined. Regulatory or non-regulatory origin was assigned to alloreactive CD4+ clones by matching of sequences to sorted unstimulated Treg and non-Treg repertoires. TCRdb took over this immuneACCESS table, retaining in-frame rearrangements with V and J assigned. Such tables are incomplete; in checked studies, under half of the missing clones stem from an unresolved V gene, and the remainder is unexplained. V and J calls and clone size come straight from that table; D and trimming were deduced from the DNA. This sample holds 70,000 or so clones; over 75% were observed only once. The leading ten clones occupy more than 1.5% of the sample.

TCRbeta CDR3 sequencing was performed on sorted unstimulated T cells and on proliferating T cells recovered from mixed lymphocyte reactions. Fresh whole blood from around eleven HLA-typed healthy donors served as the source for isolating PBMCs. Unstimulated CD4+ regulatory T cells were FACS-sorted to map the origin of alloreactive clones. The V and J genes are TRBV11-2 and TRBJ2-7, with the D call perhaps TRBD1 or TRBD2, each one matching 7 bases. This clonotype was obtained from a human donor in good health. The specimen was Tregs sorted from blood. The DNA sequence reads TGTGCCAGCGCCAGGGGGGGAGACTACGAGCAGTACTTC. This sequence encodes CASARGGDYEQYF.